Below, 5 T cell receptor beta chains from the same sample are listed, as sequenced in a study of human T cells and chemical hapten exposure. In TCRdb, the RACE reads were re-called with MiXCR into one record per CDR3 protein. The data contain roughly 200,000 distinct CDR3 sequences, under 30% of them singletons. Sample time point: patch test 3, about 24 weeks after DPC sensitization. The treatment: therapeutic diphenylcyclopropenone sensitization with weekly scalp DPC. The source was whole blood, collected in connection with sensitization to the hapten diphenylcyclopropenone (DPC). These TCRs come from a woman aged 40-49 years with alopecia areata. Some clones in this sample may be carry-over from other donors' samples.

This clonotype was picked up a small number of times. This chain uses TRBV20-1 with TRBJ2-5; D call uncertain. The CDR3 runs 10 residues. Germline-derived CDR1 and CDR2 are DFQATT and SNEGSKA (reference sequence). V was shortened by 5 bases and J by 3 bases, with 4 bases between the two germline ends. CDR3 sequence reads: CSARKETQYF. The DNA of the CDR3 is TGCAGTGCTCGGAAAGAGACCCAGTACTTC.

The chain combines TRBV28 with TRBJ2-1, with TRBD2 matching over 9 bases. With 3 bases clipped from V and 8 bases from J, the junction kept 8 bases outside the gene matches. The CDR3 covers 15 residues. In germline, CDR1 is MDHEN, CDR2 SYDVKM. The CDR3 sequence: CASSLSGSGSDEQFF. CDR3 DNA: TGTGCCAGCAGTTTGTCTGGTAGCGGGAGCGATGAGCAGTTCTTC.

This clonotype was seen only a few times. This chain links TRBV5-1 with TRBJ2-1; TRBD2 agrees at 8 bases. The germline V gene encodes CDR1 SGHRS and CDR2 YFSETQ. The CDR3 consists of 15 residues. The trim removed 4 bases at V and 2 bases at J, leaving 5 bases unmatched. The CDR3 is CASSVATSAYNEQFF. The CDR3 nucleotides read TGCGCCAGCAGCGTCGCGACTAGCGCCTACAATGAGCAGTTCTTC. Drawing the rest from reference TRBV5-1 and TRBJ2-1, the complete variable domain is KAGVTQTPRYLIKTRGQQVTLSCSPISGHRSVSWYQQTPGQGLQFLFEYFSETQRNKGNFPGRFSGRQFSNSRSEMNVSTLELGDSALYLCASSVATSAYNEQFFGPGTRLTVL.

CDR3 nucleotide sequence: TGTGCCAGCAGTTTTAGGTCCTACGAGCAGTACTTC. Translating it yields CASSFRSYEQYF. V is TRBV12-3 or TRBV12-4 and J is TRBJ2-7; D remains ambiguous. The CDR3 is made up of 12 amino acids. V lost 3 bases and J 1 base, leaving 4 bases between the germline ends.

This clonotype was counted between two and nine times. The CDR3 region has the DNA TGTGCCAGCAGTTATGAAAACACACTCGCCCTAGCGGGAGGGCCCACAGATACGCAGTATTTT. This translates into CASSYENTLALAGGPTDTQYF. The chain combines TRBV28 with TRBJ2-3; TRBD2 matches 12 bases. The CDR3 contains 21 residues. Germline assignment: CDR1 MDHEN and CDR2 SYDVKM. With 4 bases clipped from V and 2 bases from J, the junction kept 19 bases outside the gene matches.